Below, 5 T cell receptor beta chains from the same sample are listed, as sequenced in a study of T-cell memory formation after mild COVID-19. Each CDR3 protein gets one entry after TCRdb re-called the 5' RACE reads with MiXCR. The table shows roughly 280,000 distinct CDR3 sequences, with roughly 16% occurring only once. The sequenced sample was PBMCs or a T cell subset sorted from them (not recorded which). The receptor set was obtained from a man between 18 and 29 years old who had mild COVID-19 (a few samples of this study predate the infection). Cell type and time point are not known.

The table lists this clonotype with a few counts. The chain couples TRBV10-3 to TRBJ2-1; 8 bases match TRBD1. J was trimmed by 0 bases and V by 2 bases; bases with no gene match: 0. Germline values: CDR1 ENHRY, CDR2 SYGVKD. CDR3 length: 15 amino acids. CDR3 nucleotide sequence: TGTGCCATCAGTGAGGGACAGGGCTCCTACAATGAGCAGTTCTTC. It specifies CAISEGQGSYNEQFF.

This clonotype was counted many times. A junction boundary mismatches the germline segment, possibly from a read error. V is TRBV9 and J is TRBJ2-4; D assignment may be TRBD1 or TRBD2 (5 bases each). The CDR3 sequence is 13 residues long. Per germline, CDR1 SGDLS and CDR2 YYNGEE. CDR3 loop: CASSPTPEGRRSF. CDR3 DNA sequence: TGTGCCAGCAGCCCAACCCCCGAGGGGCGCCGCTCCTTC.

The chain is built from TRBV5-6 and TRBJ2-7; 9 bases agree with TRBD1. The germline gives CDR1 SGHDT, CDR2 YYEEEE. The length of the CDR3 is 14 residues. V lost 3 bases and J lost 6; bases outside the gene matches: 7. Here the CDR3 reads CASSWGTGGREQYV. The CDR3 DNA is TGTGCCAGCAGCTGGGGAACAGGGGGCCGCGAGCAGTACGTC.

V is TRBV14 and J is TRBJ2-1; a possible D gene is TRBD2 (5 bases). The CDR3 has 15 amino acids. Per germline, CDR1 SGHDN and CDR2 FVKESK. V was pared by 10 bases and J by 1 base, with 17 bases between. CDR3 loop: CATSSGRGSYNEQFF. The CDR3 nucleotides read TGTGCCACCTCAAGCGGCCGGGGTTCCTACAATGAGCAGTTCTTC.

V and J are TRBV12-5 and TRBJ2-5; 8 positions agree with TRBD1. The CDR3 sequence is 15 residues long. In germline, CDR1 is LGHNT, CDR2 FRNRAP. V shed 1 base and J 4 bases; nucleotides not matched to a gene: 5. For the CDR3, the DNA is TGTGCTAGTGGTTTGGGCCGGGACAGGCGAGAGACCCAGTACTTC. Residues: CASGLGRDRRETQYF.